Each of the 8 T cell receptor beta chains below was sequenced from the same sample in a study of blood T cell repertoires in COVID-19. The table came from immunoSEQ multiplex PCR; TCRdb's copy has only in-frame clones and leaves some out. This table has about 250,000 clones, 65% to 90% appearing once. Sequenced input: peripheral blood. These TCRs come from a man aged 45-60 years with active or convalescent COVID-19.

Comments on this clone: Other DNA sequences in this specimen translate into the identical CDR3. V usage is TRBV5-1 and J usage is TRBJ1-2; possibly TRBD1 for D (6 bases). Trimming cost V 4 bases and J 4 bases, with 8 bases left between them. Germline CDR1 SGHRS, CDR2 YFSETQ. CDR3 size: 12 residues. The chain's CDR3 is CASSADSYGYTF. The CDR3 region has the DNA TGCGCCAGCAGCGCGGACAGCTATGGCTACACCTTC.

J is TRBJ1-2 and V is TRBV29-1; the D is unclear. The V and J ends lost 1 base and 4 bases respectively, with 10 bases between them. The CDR3 length is 13 residues. CDR1 SQVTM and CDR2 ANQGSEA come from the germline V gene. The CDR3 region has the DNA TGCAGCGTTGAAGCGGGGTTCCCCTATGGCTACACCTTC. Residues: CSVEAGFPYGYTF.

The rearrangement links TRBV27 to TRBJ2-7, with TRBD2 identical over 11 bases. The CDR3 length is 17 residues. The trim removed 5 bases at V and 0 bases at J, leaving 9 bases unmatched. The germline V gene encodes CDR1 MNHEY and CDR2 SMNVEV (reference sequence). CDR3 DNA: TGTGCCAGCAGTCCTCCGGGACTAGCGGTTTTCTCCTACGAGCAGTACTTC. Translating it yields CASSPPGLAVFSYEQYF.

This chain connects TRBV28 to TRBJ2-7; the match to TRBD2 covers 9 bases. The CDR3 is 14 amino acids. The ends lost 4 bases at V and 5 bases at J; junction bases unmatched: 6. Germline lookup yields CDR1 MDHEN and CDR2 SYDVKM. DNA of the CDR3: TGTGCCAGCAGTTCCGCGGGCGGGAGGGACGAGCAGTACTTC. It yields the protein CASSSAGGRDEQYF.

Concerning this clone: Other nucleotide sequences from this sample produce the same CDR3. This sequence joins TRBV10-3 and TRBJ1-5; TRBD1 aligns across 8 bases. The germline V gene encodes CDR1 ENHRY and CDR2 SYGVKD. V shed 2 bases and J 6 bases; nucleotides not matched to a gene: 3. This CDR3 has 14 residues. The CDR3 spells CAISEGQGSQPQHF. The CDR3 nucleotides are TGTGCCATCAGTGAGGGACAGGGCAGTCAGCCCCAGCATTTT.

The CDR3 nucleotides are TGCGCCAGCAATGTCCTCTCTGGGGCCAACGTCCTGACTTTC. It codes for CASNVLSGANVLTF. This rearrangement joins TRBV5-1 to TRBJ2-6; D ambiguous. This CDR3 contains 14 residues. Trimming took off 6 bases at V and 0 bases at J, with 7 bases between the two ends. Germline loops: CDR1 SGHRS, CDR2 YFSETQ. Full variable domain (outside the CDR3, taken from reference TRBV5-1 and TRBJ2-6): KAGVTQTPRYLIKTRGQQVTLSCSPISGHRSVSWYQQTPGQGLQFLFEYFSETQRNKGNFPGRFSGRQFSNSRSEMNVSTLELGDSALYLCASNVLSGANVLTFGAGSRLTVL.

V usage is TRBV7-9 and J usage is TRBJ2-1; the match to TRBD2 covers 11 bases. CDR3 length equals 16 residues. Germline V CDR1 and CDR2: SEHNR, FQNEAQ (reference sequence). V gave up 5 bases and J gave up 7 bases; unmatched junction bases: 10. The CDR3 here is CASSAPTSGMSNEQFF. CDR3 nucleotides: TGTGCCAGCAGCGCTCCGACTAGCGGGATGTCAAATGAGCAGTTCTTC.

The rearrangement links TRBV18 to TRBJ1-4; D not certain. This CDR3 contains 13 residues. The germline gives CDR1 KGHSH, CDR2 LQKENI. V was shortened by 5 bases and J by 8 bases, with 12 bases between the two germline ends. The chain's CDR3 is CASSRTETEKLFF. The CDR3 DNA reads TGTGCCAGCTCAAGAACGGAGACGGAAAAACTGTTTTTT.